This T cell receptor (beta chain) is drawn from a study of PD-L1 blockade in urothelial cancer. V shed 0 bases and J shed 5 bases, with 19 bases lying between them. The germline gives CDR1 LGHNA, CDR2 YNFKEQ. This CDR3 has 17 residues. The time point denotes: pretreatment peripheral blood. Clones were sequenced by immunoSEQ multiplex PCR, and TCRdb holds only the in-frame ones, with some missing. The repertoire holds around 100,000 clones, around nine tenths seen once, with roughly 2% in the top ten. This TCR derives from a man in his sixties with urothelial cancer. Source: PBMCs, taken around atezolizumab (anti-PD-L1) treatment. The chain employs TRBV4-2 and TRBJ1-2; maybe TRBD1 (5 bases). This chain's CDR3 is CASSQERSGADAYGYTF. The CDR3 DNA follows: TGTGCCAGCAGCCAAGAGAGGTCTGGGGCGGATGCTTATGGCTACACCTTC.